This T cell receptor (beta chain) was captured in a study of T-cell reconstitution after alpha-beta-depleted transplantation in children. During its preparation, the TCRbeta library received unique molecular identifiers. MiXCR, run by TCRdb on the PCR reads, gives a single entry per CDR3 protein. This sample carries about 980,000 distinct CDR3 sequences, about 31% of them seen once, and the ten largest clones take over 25%. Germline assignment: CDR1 SNHLY and CDR2 FYNNEI. V dropped 7 bases and J dropped 5; count of bases not matched to a gene: 9. The CDR3 contains 15 residues. This clonotype appeared a few times.

The starting material was PBMCs, mostly from graft donor cells, obtained 360 days after TCRalphabeta/CD19-depleted stem cell transplant. The chain uses TRBV2 and TRBJ2-5; 11 positions agree with TRBD2. This sequence was found in a boy under three years old who had a stem cell transplant for SCID, so the T cells may come from the graft donor. CDR3 sequence: CASTLELAGVETQYF. The CDR3 DNA reads TGTGCCAGCACCCTGGAACTAGCGGGGGTTGAGACCCAGTACTTC.